Listed below are T cell receptor beta chains from one sample, sequenced in a study of cytomegalovirus exposure and HLA in healthy donors. Sequenced by immunoSEQ multiplex PCR; TCRdb stores in-frame clones only, minus some. The top ten clones hold over 5% of a sample with 110,000 to 150,000 clones, 85% to 90% of them seen once. Source material: PBMCs. All receptors derive from a woman aged 25-40 years in good health and CMV-seropositive. The CDR3 runs from the conserved cysteine through the conserved F or W. Each record gives: clone size, D gene, V gene, J gene, CDR3 DNA, CDR3 protein. The D gene is left open where the match is weak. A row's size may be missing; if present it is once, few, many or a size class.

size: -
D: -
V: TRBV29-1
J: TRBJ1-4
DNA: TGCAGCGTTGGGACAGCCGAAAAACTGTTTTTT
CDR3: CSVGTAEKLFF

size: -
D: -
V: TRBV7-8
J: TRBJ2-5
DNA: TGTGCCAGCAGCTTAGCGCCGGTCAGGGGCGGACAAGAGACCCAGTACTTC
CDR3: CASSLAPVRGGQETQYF

size: -
D: TRBD1
V: TRBV19
J: TRBJ1-1
DNA: TGTGCCAGTAGTGTCACGACAGGGGTGGGCACTGAAGCTTTCTTT
CDR3: CASSVTTGVGTEAFF

size: -
D: -
V: TRBV28
J: TRBJ2-7
DNA: TGTGCCAGCAGTCTCGGGACACATTACGAGCAGTACTTC
CDR3: CASSLGTHYEQYF

size: -
D: -
V: TRBV2
J: TRBJ2-7
DNA: TGTGCCAGCAGCCCACTAGCTTACGAGCAGTACTTC
CDR3: CASSPLAYEQYF

size: -
D: -
V: TRBV10-2
J: TRBJ2-5
DNA: TGCGCCAGCGGCACGGGGGGCGGTGGGGAGACCCAGTACTTC
CDR3: CASGTGGGGETQYF

size: -
D: TRBD2
V: TRBV27
J: TRBJ2-7
DNA: TGTGCCAGCAGTTCCGCCTTCGTAAGGCTAGCGGGAGTACAGTACTTC
CDR3: CASSSAFVRLAGVQYF

size: -
D: -
V: TRBV7-8
J: TRBJ2-3
DNA: TGTGCCAGCACCCTAGCGACAGGGCAAGAGGGTACAGATACGCAGTATTTT
CDR3: CASTLATGQEGTDTQYF

size: -
D: TRBD2
V: TRBV13
J: TRBJ2-1
DNA: TGTGCCAGCACTGGACTAGCTTACAATGAGCAGTTCTTC
CDR3: CASTGLAYNEQFF

size: once
D: TRBD2
V: TRBV27
J: TRBJ2-5
DNA: TGTGCCAGCAGTTTCTCCGCGGGGGGCTCGTACCAAGAGACCCAGTACTTC
CDR3: CASSFSAGGSYQETQYF

size: -
D: -
V: TRBV11-2
J: TRBJ1-1
DNA: TGTGCCAGCAGCTTAGGGTCCTATCTGGCTTTCTTT
CDR3: CASSLGSYLAFF

size: -
D: TRBD1
V: TRBV5-1
J: TRBJ1-4
DNA: TGCGCCAGCAGCTTTACAGGGGTCAATGAAAAACTGTTTTTT
CDR3: CASSFTGVNEKLFF

size: -
D: -
V: TRBV4-2
J: TRBJ2-3
DNA: TGTGCCAGCAGCCGGGAGGAAAGCACAGATACGCAGTATTTT
CDR3: CASSREESTDTQYF

size: once
D: -
V: TRBV25-1
J: TRBJ2-2
DNA: TGTGCCAGCGGGCCCGGGGACACCCACACCGGGGAGCTGTTTTTT
CDR3: CASGPGDTHTGELFF

size: -
D: -
V: TRBV5-1
J: TRBJ2-1
DNA: TGCGCCAGCAGCCCTTCGGCAGGGGCCTACAATGAGCAGTTCTTC
CDR3: CASSPSAGAYNEQFF

size: -
D: -
V: TRBV28
J: TRBJ1-6
DNA: TGTGCCAGCAGTTTAGGGGAGAGCTCCTATAATTCACCCCTCCACTTT
CDR3: CASSLGESSYNSPLHF

size: -
D: TRBD1
V: TRBV4-1
J: TRBJ2-4
DNA: TGCGCCAGCAGCCAAGAGGGACAGGGGTCCGGACCCCAGTACTTC
CDR3: CASSQEGQGSGPQYF

size: -
D: TRBD2
V: TRBV28
J: TRBJ2-3
DNA: TGTGCCAGCAGTTCCGGGGCCATGGCGGGGGACACAGATACGCAGTATTTT
CDR3: CASSSGAMAGDTDTQYF

size: -
D: -
V: TRBV25-1
J: TRBJ2-7
DNA: TGTGCCAGCAGTGAATCCCCGGGACACCGAGAATCCTACGAGCAGTACTTC
CDR3: CASSESPGHRESYEQYF

size: -
D: TRBD2
V: TRBV11-3
J: TRBJ2-3
DNA: TGTGCCAGCAGCCTAGCGGGAGGACCCACAGATACGCAGTATTTT
CDR3: CASSLAGGPTDTQYF

size: -
D: TRBD1
V: TRBV2
J: TRBJ2-7
DNA: TGTGCCAGTGGGACCGGGACAGAGAACCTCCGGAGCTCCTACGAGCAGTACTTC
CDR3: CASGTGTENLRSSYEQYF

size: -
D: TRBD2
V: TRBV2
J: TRBJ2-3
DNA: TGTGCCAGCAGTGGTTGGGGGGGAACCACAGATACGCAGTATTTT
CDR3: CASSGWGGTTDTQYF

size: -
D: -
V: TRBV4-2
J: TRBJ1-4
DNA: TGTGCCAGCAGCCAAGATTTTGGGGACATCGGCGGCGGTTTTTATGAAAAACTGTTTTTT
CDR3: CASSQDFGDIGGGFYEKLFF

size: -
D: TRBD1
V: TRBV6-6
J: TRBJ2-7
DNA: TGTGCCAGCAGTACAACCGGGACAGTTTCCTACGAGCAGTACTTC
CDR3: CASSTTGTVSYEQYF

size: once
D: -
V: TRBV4-1
J: TRBJ1-5
DNA: TGCGCCAGCAGCCAATATGGCGGGGGGGGTGATCAGCCCCAGCATTTT
CDR3: CASSQYGGGGDQPQHF

size: -
D: TRBD2
V: TRBV28
J: TRBJ2-7
DNA: TGTGCCAGCAGAGCGGGAGGAAGTAGCTACGAGCAGTACTTC
CDR3: CASRAGGSSYEQYF

size: -
D: TRBD1
V: TRBV15
J: TRBJ1-2
DNA: TGTGCCACCAGCGGAACCCAACAGGGGGCGCGGTGGCGCGGCTACACCTTC
CDR3: CATSGTQQGARWRGYTF

size: -
D: -
V: TRBV19
J: TRBJ1-2
DNA: TGTGCCAGTAGTATCCGAGCCCCTTTCTATGGCTACACCTTC
CDR3: CASSIRAPFYGYTF

size: -
D: -
V: TRBV5-1
J: TRBJ2-7
DNA: TGCGCCAGCAGCTTTAGTCTGTCCTACGAGCAGTACTTC
CDR3: CASSFSLSYEQYF

size: -
D: TRBD1
V: TRBV9
J: TRBJ1-2
DNA: TGTGCCAGCAGCCCCGGTGGGGGGACAGGGGGCTACACCTTC
CDR3: CASSPGGGTGGYTF

size: -
D: TRBD1
V: TRBV19
J: TRBJ1-2
DNA: TGTGCCAGTCGACAGGGGATATACGATGGCTACACCTTC
CDR3: CASRQGIYDGYTF

size: -
D: TRBD1
V: TRBV27
J: TRBJ1-1
DNA: TGTGCCAGCAGTTTATCAGGGACAGGGGGTATGTGGACTGAAGCTTTCTTT
CDR3: CASSLSGTGGMWTEAFF

size: -
D: TRBD2
V: TRBV4-1
J: TRBJ2-7
DNA: TGCGCCAGCAGCCAACTTTACGGGACTAGCGGCTACGAGCAGTACTTC
CDR3: CASSQLYGTSGYEQYF

size: -
D: -
V: TRBV29-1
J: TRBJ2-1
DNA: TGCAGCGTAGAGGCTAGCAATGAGCAGTTCTTC
CDR3: CSVEASNEQFF

size: once
D: -
V: TRBV27
J: TRBJ2-7
DNA: TGTGCCAGCAGTCGTCCAGGGTCGCCAACCTACGAGCAGTACTTC
CDR3: CASSRPGSPTYEQYF

size: -
D: -
V: TRBV15
J: TRBJ2-3
DNA: TGTGCCACCAGCAGACCGCATGACAGAATAAGTCGCATAGGGGTGGAATTTGATACGCAGTATTTT
CDR3: CATSRPHDRISRIGVEFDTQYF

size: -
D: TRBD1
V: TRBV11-2
J: TRBJ2-3
DNA: TGTGCCAGCAGCTTAGAACAGGGGGCAGATACGCAGTATTTT
CDR3: CASSLEQGADTQYF

size: -
D: -
V: TRBV27
J: TRBJ2-7
DNA: TGTGCCAGCAGATTTAAACAGGGCTACGAGCAGTACTTC
CDR3: CASRFKQGYEQYF

size: -
D: -
V: TRBV6-1
J: TRBJ1-2
DNA: TGTGCCAGCAGTGCCGTCACGGGCTATGGCTACACCTTC
CDR3: CASSAVTGYGYTF

size: once
D: -
V: TRBV6-1
J: TRBJ1-2
DNA: TGTGCCAGCAGTGAGGGGGGAGTCCGCTATGGCTACACCTTC
CDR3: CASSEGGVRYGYTF

size: -
D: TRBD2
V: TRBV5-6
J: TRBJ2-1
DNA: TGTGCCAGCAGCTTGATGACTAGCGGGATTTGGGGTGAGCAGTTCTTC
CDR3: CASSLMTSGIWGEQFF

size: -
D: -
V: TRBV27
J: TRBJ2-1
DNA: TGTGCCAGCAGTTCGCCAACTAGCTACAATGAGCAGTTCTTC
CDR3: CASSSPTSYNEQFF

size: few
D: -
V: TRBV11-2
J: TRBJ2-1
DNA: TGTGCCAGCAGCTTCGGCGGCGATGAGCAGTTCTTC
CDR3: CASSFGGDEQFF

size: -
D: TRBD1
V: TRBV5-4
J: TRBJ1-2
DNA: TGTGCCAGCAGCCAGGACAGGGGGGAGGGTGGCTACACCTTC
CDR3: CASSQDRGEGGYTF

size: -
D: -
V: TRBV28
J: TRBJ2-7
DNA: TGTGCCAGCAGTCCAAACTACGAGCAGTACTTC
CDR3: CASSPNYEQYF

size: -
D: -
V: TRBV7-2
J: TRBJ1-3
DNA: TGTGCCAGCAGCGCCACAAATCGGGGGAACACCATATATTTT
CDR3: CASSATNRGNTIYF

size: -
D: -
V: TRBV7-2
J: TRBJ2-1
DNA: TGTGCCAGCAGCTTATTCAAAAATGAGCAGTTCTTC
CDR3: CASSLFKNEQFF

size: -
D: TRBD1
V: TRBV15
J: TRBJ1-4
DNA: TGTGCCACCAGCAGATTGCCGTTACGGGACAGGGGTTATGAAAAACTGTTTTTT
CDR3: CATSRLPLRDRGYEKLFF

size: -
D: TRBD1
V: TRBV5-4
J: TRBJ1-4
DNA: TGTGCCAGCAGCGCGGGACAGGGCAATGAAAAACTGTTTTTT
CDR3: CASSAGQGNEKLFF

size: -
D: TRBD1
V: TRBV5-1
J: TRBJ1-2
DNA: TGCGCCAGCAGCCCAACGGGCAGGGGGCATAGCTATGGCTACACCTTC
CDR3: CASSPTGRGHSYGYTF

size: -
D: -
V: TRBV5-1
J: TRBJ2-2
DNA: TGCGCCAGCAGCCCGACAGCGAACACCGGGGAGCTGTTTTTT
CDR3: CASSPTANTGELFF

size: -
D: -
V: TRBV13
J: TRBJ2-6
DNA: TGTGCCAGCAGCCCCAGGGCTACTGGGGCCAACGTCCTGACTTTC
CDR3: CASSPRATGANVLTF

size: -
D: TRBD2
V: TRBV5-6
J: TRBJ2-5
DNA: TGTGCCAGCAGCTTCCGCGGGGGGGCCACGGAGACCCAGTACTTC
CDR3: CASSFRGGATETQYF

size: -
D: -
V: TRBV18
J: TRBJ2-7
DNA: TGTGCCAGCTCCCCCCCGGGGCAGGGGTACGTCTACGAGCAGTACTTC
CDR3: CASSPPGQGYVYEQYF

size: -
D: TRBD1
V: TRBV25-1
J: TRBJ1-4
DNA: TGTGCCAGCAGTGCGGGACAGGGATTAAAACTGTTTTTT
CDR3: CASSAGQGLKLFF